One T cell receptor (beta chain) is described in this entry. This clone's antigen is unknown. Nothing much larger sits one base from this clone, and base qualities are not available. The V end loses 3 bases and the J end loses 0 bases, and a stretch of 14 bases separates them. CDR1 and CDR2 (LGHNA, YSLEER) derive from the germline V gene. The CDR3 has 16 amino acids, counting the end cysteine and phenylalanine. Of all the DNA, just the CDR3 is kept, 48 bases in frame from base 1. Peripheral blood CD8+ and CD4+ T cells from healthy donors, Susac syndrome patients and multiple sclerosis patients were profiled by high-throughput TCR beta sequencing. The Susac syndrome patients fulfilled recently defined diagnostic criteria for definite or probable disease. Bulk CD8+ and CD4+ T cells were purified magnetically by negative isolation, whereas CD8+ TEMRA cells were enriched by FACS. Blood was collected in EDTA tubes and processed within 24 hours, with PBMCs isolated through density gradient centrifugation. PBMCs intended for TCR sequencing were cryopreserved in liquid nitrogen and thawed later in a water bath at 37 degrees C. Purity of sorted or isolated CD4+, CD8+ and CD8+ TEMRA cells was at least 90%.

The data derive from a study of CD8 T cells in Susac syndrome (dated by TCRdb to between 2018 and 2021). With regard to the full study: Among the Susac syndrome patients who were sequenced, clinically active disease was present in more than 5 and clinical remission was observed in roughly eight. The study compared CD8+ T cell repertoire clonality among 11 to 12 healthy donors, around 14 Susac syndrome patients and fewer than 19 multiple sclerosis patients. Repertoire sequencing was used to test whether CD8+ T cell activation and differentiation in Susac syndrome was antigen driven. At blood withdrawal, Susac syndrome patients were therapy-naive, treated with corticosteroids (with IVIg additionally given to some), or treated with IVIg alone. Findings and caveats that apply to the study as a whole: Sixteen and five Susac-specific public clones were found in the total CD8+ and CD8+ TEMRA repertoires, respectively. The number of individuals in the TCR sequencing and HLA analysis was acknowledged as relatively small. Susac syndrome CD8+ repertoires showed clonal expansion, highest in CD8+ TEMRA cells and greater in clinically active than remitting patients.

RNA was extracted using the RNeasy kit, and about 0.45 to 1 ug of the RNA was reverse transcribed with random hexamers. The immunoSEQ multiplex PCR assay, which covers 54 Vbeta and 13 Jbeta segments, was used to amplify TCR beta CDR3 regions. Bias from PCR amplification was corrected by using a synthetic template baseline for primer optimization and for computational correction. Processing in the source paper ran as follows. Reads were annotated to V, D and J genes per IMGT and analyzed with immunoSEQ Analyzer, keeping only productive sequences. Clonality was calculated as one minus the Shannon entropy normalized by log2 of the number of productive unique sequences. For each patient and control, public and private clones were evaluated among the 100 most prevalent clones. A clone was defined as Susac-specific if it was absent from the healthy and MS cohorts, from over 1,000 published viral clones and from other ImmuneACCESS disease sequences. TCRdb's own reprocessing of the public reads used fastp at Q25 and MiXCR and kept productive beta chains. Entries are consolidated by CDR3 protein sequence, retaining the most common genes and DNA. The V and J calls and clone size come from TCRdb's table, not from the authors' own analysis. This sample gives around 79,000 distinct CDR3 sequences in total; less than 95% of them show up just once. The ten largest account for 0.52% of the sample.

This sequence originates from a human donor with Susac syndrome. Sample: CD8+ T cells from PBMCs. The sequence is built from TRBV4-3 and TRBJ1-1, with no D gene named confidently. The sequenced DNA: TGCGCCAGCAGCCACGGCGGGAGGAGGTTGAACACTGAAGCTTTCTTT. It translates to CASSHGGRRLNTEAFF.